These 15 T cell receptor beta chains came from one sample sequenced in a study of cytomegalovirus exposure and HLA in healthy donors. The primer mix had 60 Vbeta and 13 Jbeta primers. Some clones are missing from TCRdb's copy, which holds only in-frame ones; the method was immunoSEQ multiplex PCR. Of roughly 130,000 clones listed, 61% are singletons. Sequencing was done on a sample of PBMCs. The origin of the receptors is a male donor in good health and CMV-seronegative.

This clone was seen only a few times. The chain has TRBV5-1 and TRBJ1-1; a possible D gene is TRBD1 (5 bases). The CDR3 contains 14 residues. Between the trimmed V and J ends, which lost 2 bases and 3 bases, there was a span of 11 bases. CDR1 is SGHRS and CDR2 is YFSETQ in the germline V gene. The CDR3 region is CASSFGGSDTEAFF. As DNA, the CDR3 is TGCGCCAGCAGCTTTGGGGGGTCGGACACTGAAGCTTTCTTT. The variable domain in full, completed from reference TRBV5-1 and TRBJ1-1, reads KAGVTQTPRYLIKTRGQQVTLSCSPISGHRSVSWYQQTPGQGLQFLFEYFSETQRNKGNFPGRFSGRQFSNSRSEMNVSTLELGDSALYLCASSFGGSDTEAFFGQGTRLTVV.

The chain has TRBV15 and TRBJ1-2; 8 bases are shared with TRBD1. Germline V gives CDR1 LNHNV, CDR2 YYDKDF (reference sequence). Trimming removed 1 base from V and 7 bases from J; junction bases left unmatched: 8. The CDR3 has 15 residues. This CDR3 reads CATSRAQGAVIGYTF. Written as DNA, the CDR3 is TGTGCCACCAGCAGAGCCCAGGGGGCAGTTATTGGCTACACCTTC.

V is TRBV28 and J is TRBJ2-7; 9 nucleotides line up with TRBD2. This CDR3 comprises 15 residues. CDR1 MDHEN and CDR2 SYDVKM come from the germline V gene. The trim removed 5 bases at V and 2 bases at J, leaving 7 bases unmatched. This CDR3 reads CASSTWAGGAYEQYF. The CDR3 DNA is TGTGCCAGCAGTACGTGGGCGGGGGGGGCCTACGAGCAGTACTTC.

This chain connects TRBV5-1 to TRBJ1-1; 7 positions agree with TRBD1. The V segment lost 4 bases and the J segment 8 bases; nucleotides outside the gene matches: 8. The CDR3 runs 13 residues. The germline CDR1 and CDR2 sequences are SGHRS and YFSETQ. CDR3 loop: CASSVDRAEEAFF. As DNA, the CDR3 is TGCGCCAGCAGCGTAGACAGGGCAGAAGAAGCTTTCTTT.

The chain employs TRBV5-3 and TRBJ2-3; TRBD2 matches at 7 bases. TRBV5-3 is treated as an ORF (open reading frame) with a function not yet certain. Trimming took 6 bases from V and 3 from J; bases not matched to a gene: 28. The CDR3 has 21 amino acids. CDR3 nucleotide sequence: TGTGCCAGAATAGATCTTCTCGTGCCGGGAGGCCCTAGGGTGTGGACAGATACGCAGTATTTT. Translating it yields CARIDLLVPGGPRVWTDTQYF.

The CDR3 reads CASSPLADEQYF. Written as DNA, the CDR3 is TGTGCCAGCTCACCCCTTGCGGACGAGCAGTACTTC. V gene TRBV18 combines with J gene TRBJ2-7, with unresolved D. Germline lookup yields CDR1 KGHSH and CDR2 LQKENI. This CDR3 is built from 12 residues. V was cut by 3 bases and J by 5 bases, with 8 bases left in between. Using reference TRBV18 and TRBJ2-7 for the parts outside the CDR3, the full variable domain is NAGVMQNPRHLVRRRGQEARLRCSPMKGHSHVYWYRQLPEEGLKFMVYLQKENIIDESGMPKERFSAEFPKEGPSILRIQQVVRGDSAAYFCASSPLADEQYFGPGTRLTVT.

The chain joins TRBV15 to TRBJ1-5; TRBD1 is a possible D gene (5 bases). Trimming left V 3 bases short and J 0 bases short, with 24 bases between. CDR1 is LNHNV and CDR2 is YYDKDF in the germline V gene (reference sequence). This CDR3 comprises 20 residues. The CDR3 sequence: CATSRVQGAGTHYSNQPQHF. The CDR3 DNA follows: TGTGCCACCAGCAGGGTCCAGGGCGCTGGGACTCATTATAGCAATCAGCCCCAGCATTTT.

The chain links TRBV7-9 to TRBJ1-5, with D possibly being TRBD1 (6 bases). The CDR3 totals 16 residues. Germline V CDR1 and CDR2: SEHNR, FQNEAQ (reference sequence). V was shortened by 5 bases and J by 6 bases, with 20 bases between the two germline ends. The CDR3 loop is CASSNGTYRDGQPQHF. The DNA of the CDR3 is TGTGCCAGCAGCAACGGGACATACAGGGACGGTCAGCCCCAGCATTTT.

The rearrangement links TRBV9 to TRBJ1-1; D is undetermined. CDR1 is SGDLS and CDR2 is YYNGEE in the germline V gene. The ends were cut back, 0 bases at V and 5 bases at J, with 8 bases in the middle. This CDR3 is 13 amino acids long. The CDR3 bases are TGTGCCAGCAGCGTAGGTAGCCAGACTGAAGCTTTCTTT. Protein: CASSVGSQTEAFF.

This chain connects TRBV27 to TRBJ1-1, with TRBD1 matching 7 bases. Germline values: CDR1 MNHEY, CDR2 SMNVEV (reference sequence). The CDR3 runs to 12 residues. With V trimmed by 8 bases and J by 9 bases, 9 bases remained unmatched. The CDR3 loop is CASRTGTVKAFF. The CDR3 DNA reads as TGTGCCAGCCGTACGGGGACAGTGAAAGCTTTCTTT.

This clone was detected once. This chain connects TRBV9 to TRBJ1-1; weak D call: TRBD1 (6 bases). Trimming took off 4 bases at V and 4 bases at J, with 11 bases between the two ends. This CDR3 is built from 13 residues. Germline loops: CDR1 SGDLS, CDR2 YYNGEE. The CDR3 sequence: CASSPTGITEAFF. CDR3 bases: TGTGCCAGCAGCCCCACAGGGATCACTGAAGCTTTCTTT.

The chain uses TRBV7-9 and TRBJ1-3; D gene uncertain. Between the trimmed V and J ends, which lost 5 bases and 7 bases, there was a span of 21 bases. Germline V gene sequence: CDR1 SEHNR, CDR2 FQNEAQ (reference sequence). The CDR3 consists of 16 residues. The DNA for the CDR3 is TGTGCCAGCAGCCAGAAGCCGGGGTCCGCGGCTAACACCATATATTTT. Residues: CASSQKPGSAANTIYF. The full variable domain, completed using reference TRBV7-9 and TRBJ1-3, is DTGVSQNPRHKITKRGQNVTFRCDPISEHNRLYWYRQTLGQGPEFLTYFQNEAQLEKSRLLSDRFSAERPKGSFSTLEIQRTEQGDSAMYLCASSQKPGSAANTIYFGEGSWLTVV.

The chain carries TRBV11-2 and TRBJ2-7, with 10 bases lining up with TRBD1. CDR1 SGHAT and CDR2 FQNNGV come from the germline V gene. The trim removed 4 bases at V and 9 bases at J, leaving 15 bases unmatched. The CDR3 totals 16 residues. CDR3 in DNA: TGTGCCAGCAGCTGGGGGACGACAGGGGGCGATTTGGGGCAGTACTTC. Amino acids: CASSWGTTGGDLGQYF.

This sequence joins TRBV7-3 and TRBJ2-3; D possibly corresponds to TRBD2 (7 bases). The CDR3 consists of 15 residues. Germline V gene lookup returns CDR1 SGHTA and CDR2 FQGTGA. V lost 5 bases and J 2 bases, leaving 14 bases between the germline ends. CDR3 in DNA: TGTGCCAGCAGCGCAGCGGGGACAAACACAGATACGCAGTATTTT. This encodes CASSAAGTNTDTQYF.

The J gene is TRBJ2-1, the V gene TRBV29-1, with D possibly matching TRBD1 (6 bases). This CDR3 contains 12 residues. V gave up 5 bases and J gave up 3 bases, with 8 bases separating them. CDR1 and CDR2 (germline): SQVTM, ANQGSEA. The CDR3 loop reads CSVRDNYNEQFF. DNA of the CDR3: TGCAGCGTTCGGGACAACTACAATGAGCAGTTCTTC.